Listed below are T cell receptor beta chains from one sample, sequenced in a study of blood T cell repertoires in COVID-19. Profiled with immunoSEQ multiplex PCR; TCRdb holds only in-frame clones, not every one. The data hold about 270,000 clones, with approximately 77% observed a single time. The sequenced material came from peripheral blood. These receptors were taken from a woman younger than 30 with acute or convalescent COVID-19. Both conserved end residues are part of each CDR3. Each record gives: clone size, J gene, V gene, D gene, CDR3 length, CDR3 protein, CDR3 DNA. A D gene is named only where the DNA matches it firmly. Rows may omit the clone size; those that give it use once, few, many or a size class.

>.|TRBJ2-4|TRBV20-1|.|13
CSASRRAKNIQYF
TGCAGTGCTAGTCGGAGAGCCAAAAACATTCAGTACTTC
>.|TRBJ2-3|TRBV3-1/TRBV3-2|.|13
CASSSSGPDTQYF
TGTGCCAGCAGCTCAAGCGGCCCAGATACGCAGTATTTT
>once|TRBJ2-3|TRBV30|TRBD2|16
CAWSGPGGAGTDTQYF
TGTGCCTGGAGTGGCCCCGGGGGGGCCGGGACAGATACGCAGTATTTT
>once|TRBJ1-2|TRBV25-1|.|13
CASNGGEDYGYTF
TGTGCCAGCAATGGGGGGGAAGACTATGGCTACACCTTC
>.|TRBJ2-3|TRBV24-1|TRBD2|16
CATSDVAGEGTDTQYF
TGTGCCACCAGTGACGTAGCGGGAGAGGGCACAGATACGCAGTATTTT
>.|TRBJ2-5|TRBV11-1|.|15
CASSPSTRGRETQYF
TGTGCCAGCAGCCCTTCGACCCGGGGGAGGGAGACCCAGTACTTC
>.|TRBJ1-5|TRBV30|.|14
CAWDCWEGNQPQHF
TGTGCCTGGGACTGTTGGGAGGGCAATCAGCCCCAGCATTTT
>.|TRBJ2-3|TRBV9|TRBD2|16
CASSARLAGDIDTQYF
TGTGCCAGCAGCGCACGACTAGCGGGAGATATAGATACGCAGTATTTT
>.|TRBJ2-7|TRBV27|.|15
CASSPTGDYSYEQYF
TGTGCCAGCAGTCCGACAGGGGACTACTCCTACGAGCAGTACTTC
>.|TRBJ1-1|TRBV6-1|TRBD1|17
CASSGRDSFTGGYEAFF
TGTGCCAGCAGTGGACGCGATTCCTTTACAGGGGGTTATGAAGCTTTCTTT
>few|TRBJ2-1|TRBV5-1|.|16
CASMPQGHRSYNEQFF
TGCGCCAGCATGCCCCAGGGACACCGATCGTACAATGAGCAGTTCTTC
>.|TRBJ1-5|TRBV6-6|.|12
CASSYINQPQHF
TGTGCCAGCAGTTATATCAATCAGCCCCAGCATTTT
>.|TRBJ2-7|TRBV27|TRBD1|15
CASSPPGTGPYEQYF
TGTGCCAGCAGTCCCCCCGGGACAGGGCCCTACGAGCAGTACTTC
>.|TRBJ2-5|TRBV5-6|TRBD2|14
CASSWGTSIETQYF
TGTGCCAGCAGCTGGGGGACTAGCATAGAGACCCAGTACTTC
>few|TRBJ2-3|TRBV19|.|15
CASSAADSSTDTQYF
TGTGCCAGTAGTGCAGCGGACTCTAGCACAGATACGCAGTATTTT
>.|TRBJ1-2|TRBV10-3|.|15
CAIRGGGRTDYGYTF
TGTGCCATCAGGGGAGGGGGACGGACTGACTATGGCTACACCTTC